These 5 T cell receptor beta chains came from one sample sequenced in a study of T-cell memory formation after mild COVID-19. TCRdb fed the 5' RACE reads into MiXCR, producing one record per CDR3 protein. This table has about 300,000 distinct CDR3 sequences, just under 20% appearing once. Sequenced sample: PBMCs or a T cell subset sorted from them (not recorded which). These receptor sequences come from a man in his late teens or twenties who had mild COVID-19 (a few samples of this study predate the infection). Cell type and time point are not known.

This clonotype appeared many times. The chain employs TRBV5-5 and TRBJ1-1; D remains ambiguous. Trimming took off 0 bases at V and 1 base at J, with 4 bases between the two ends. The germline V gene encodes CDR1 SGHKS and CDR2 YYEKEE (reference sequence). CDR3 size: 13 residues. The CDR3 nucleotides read TGTGCCAGCAGCTTGGTTCGGAACACTGAAGCTTTCTTT. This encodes CASSLVRNTEAFF.

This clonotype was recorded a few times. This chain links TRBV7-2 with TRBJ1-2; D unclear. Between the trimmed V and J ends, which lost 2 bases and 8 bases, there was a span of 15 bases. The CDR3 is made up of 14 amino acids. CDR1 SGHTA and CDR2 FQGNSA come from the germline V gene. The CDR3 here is CASSLRVQSVGYTF. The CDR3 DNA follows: TGTGCCAGCAGCTTAAGGGTACAGTCTGTCGGCTACACCTTC.

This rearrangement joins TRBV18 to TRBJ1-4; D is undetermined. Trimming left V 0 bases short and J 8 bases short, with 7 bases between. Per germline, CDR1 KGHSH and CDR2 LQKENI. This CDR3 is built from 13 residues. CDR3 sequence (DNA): TGTGCCAGCTCACCACCTCTCCCGGAAAAACTGTTTTTT. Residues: CASSPPLPEKLFF.

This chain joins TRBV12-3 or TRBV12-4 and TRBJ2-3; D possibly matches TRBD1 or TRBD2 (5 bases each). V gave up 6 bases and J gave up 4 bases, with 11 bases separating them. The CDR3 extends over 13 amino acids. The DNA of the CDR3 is TGTGCCAGCAGCGTGAGGGGTCCAGATACGCAGTATTTT. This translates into CASSVRGPDTQYF.

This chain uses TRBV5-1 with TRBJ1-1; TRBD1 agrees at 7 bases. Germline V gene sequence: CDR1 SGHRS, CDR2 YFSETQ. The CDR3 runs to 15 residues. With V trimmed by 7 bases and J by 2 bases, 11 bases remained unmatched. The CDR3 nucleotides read TGCGCCAGCCGAGGGCAAAACAGGGGAAACACTGAAGCTTTCTTT. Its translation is CASRGQNRGNTEAFF. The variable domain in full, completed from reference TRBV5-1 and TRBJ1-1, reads KAGVTQTPRYLIKTRGQQVTLSCSPISGHRSVSWYQQTPGQGLQFLFEYFSETQRNKGNFPGRFSGRQFSNSRSEMNVSTLELGDSALYLCASRGQNRGNTEAFFGQGTRLTVV.